What follows are 6 T cell receptor beta chains derived from one specimen sequenced in a study of T cell responses to AZD1222 COVID-19 vaccine. Produced via immunoSEQ multiplex PCR; TCRdb's table is partial and in-frame only. The repertoire holds more than 150,000 clones, with approximately 91% as singletons. Sequencing was performed on peripheral blood, taken 28 days after the second AZD1222 dose. The receptors were gathered from an adult who received the AZD1222 COVID-19 vaccine.

The CDR3 DNA is TGTGCCAGCGGCCCCGGGTCCAGCGGGGTTACCGAGCAGTACTTC. Its protein is CASGPGSSGVTEQYF. The chain joins TRBV9 to TRBJ2-7; TRBD2 agrees at 7 bases. The ends lost 7 bases at V and 6 bases at J; junction bases unmatched: 16. Germline CDR1 and CDR2: SGDLS and YYNGEE. The CDR3 runs to 15 residues.

The J gene is TRBJ2-7, the V gene TRBV20-1; 8 bases align to TRBD1. This CDR3 is 11 amino acids long. In germline, CDR1 is DFQATT, CDR2 SNEGSKA (reference sequence). Here the CDR3 reads CRATGDYEQYF. The DNA for the CDR3 is TGCAGAGCGACAGGGGACTACGAGCAGTACTTC.

This chain joins TRBV28 and TRBJ2-1; D is undetermined. The V gene's germline CDR1 is MDHEN and CDR2 SYDVKM. The length of the CDR3 is 13 residues. V dropped 5 bases and J dropped 0 bases, with 5 bases sitting between them. The CDR3 DNA follows: TGTGCCAGCAGTATGGCCTCCTACAATGAGCAGTTCTTC. Amino acids: CASSMASYNEQFF.

This chain connects TRBV18 to TRBJ1-4, with 7 nucleotides matching TRBD1. Germline V CDR1 and CDR2: KGHSH, LQKENI. Germline trimming cut 3 bases from V and 6 bases from J; bases unmatched to any gene: 7. This CDR3 has 15 amino acids. The DNA for the CDR3 is TGTGCCAGCTCACCGTCTTTAACAGGGGATGAAAAACTGTTTTTT. Amino acids: CASSPSLTGDEKLFF.

Turning to this clone: One end of the junction is discordant with germline, which a read error may explain. The rearrangement links TRBV30 to TRBJ1-3; 7 bases are shared with TRBD1. Germline V gene data show CDR1 as GTSNPN and CDR2 as SVGIG (reference sequence). The CDR3 has 15 amino acids. CDR3 DNA sequence: TGTGCCTGGAGCATCAAGGACAGGCCTGGAGACACCATATATTTT. Its translation: CAWSIKDRPGDTIYF.

The CDR3 DNA reads as TGTGCCAGCAGTCGTCGGAGACAGTTCTTC. This translates into CASSRRRQFF. The J gene is TRBJ2-1, the V gene TRBV12-3 or TRBV12-4; D not resolved. The ends were cut back, 5 bases at V and 13 bases at J, with 9 bases in the middle. This CDR3 spans 10 amino acids.